This T cell receptor beta chain originates from a study of OX40 agonist ivuxolimab in advanced cancers. Sequencing used immunoSEQ multiplex PCR; TCRdb keeps in-frame clones, though not all of them. Among fewer than 45,000 clones listed, around 90% were seen once. This clonotype was sampled from an adult with an advanced solid tumor such as melanoma, head and neck, liver or kidney cancer. Here the sequenced sample was CD4+ or CD8+ T cells sorted from blood, taken in a trial of the OX40 agonist ivuxolimab.

The CDR3: CASSLAHYNEQFF. The CDR3 DNA sequence: TGTGCCAGCAGCTTAGCGCACTACAATGAGCAGTTCTTC. V is TRBV7-2 and J is TRBJ2-1, with D unresolved. The CDR3 loop spans 13 amino acids. Germline-derived CDR1 and CDR2 are SGHTA and FQGNSA. The V and J ends lost 0 bases and 3 bases respectively, with 3 bases between them.